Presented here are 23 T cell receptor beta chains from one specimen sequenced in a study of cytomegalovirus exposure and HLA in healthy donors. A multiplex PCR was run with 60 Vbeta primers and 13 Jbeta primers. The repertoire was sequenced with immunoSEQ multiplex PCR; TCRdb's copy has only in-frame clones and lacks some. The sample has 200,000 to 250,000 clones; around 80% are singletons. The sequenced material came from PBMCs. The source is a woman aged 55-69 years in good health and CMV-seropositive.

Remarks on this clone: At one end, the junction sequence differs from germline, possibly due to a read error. The CDR3, as DNA: TGTTCCAGCAGCTTAGCGGACAGGGTCGGAGCTTTCTTT. Translation: CSSSLADRVGAFF. V gene TRBV7-9 combines with J gene TRBJ1-1, with 8 bases aligning to TRBD1. Germline V gives CDR1 SEHNR, CDR2 FQNEAQ (reference sequence). The CDR3 covers 13 residues.

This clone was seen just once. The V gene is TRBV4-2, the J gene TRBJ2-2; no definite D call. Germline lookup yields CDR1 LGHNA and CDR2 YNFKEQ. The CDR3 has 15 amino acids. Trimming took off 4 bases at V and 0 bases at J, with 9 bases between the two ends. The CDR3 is CASSLTTTNTGELFF. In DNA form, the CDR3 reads TGTGCCAGCAGCCTAACTACGACGAACACCGGGGAGCTGTTTTTT.

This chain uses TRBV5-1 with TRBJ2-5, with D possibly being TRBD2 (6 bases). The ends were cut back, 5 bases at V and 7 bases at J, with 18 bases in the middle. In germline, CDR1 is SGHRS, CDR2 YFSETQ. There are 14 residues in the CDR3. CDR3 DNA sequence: TGCGCCAGCAGACCCGGGACGGAGGGATCGACCCAGTACTTC. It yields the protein CASRPGTEGSTQYF. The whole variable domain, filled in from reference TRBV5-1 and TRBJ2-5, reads KAGVTQTPRYLIKTRGQQVTLSCSPISGHRSVSWYQQTPGQGLQFLFEYFSETQRNKGNFPGRFSGRQFSNSRSEMNVSTLELGDSALYLCASRPGTEGSTQYFGPGTRLLVL.

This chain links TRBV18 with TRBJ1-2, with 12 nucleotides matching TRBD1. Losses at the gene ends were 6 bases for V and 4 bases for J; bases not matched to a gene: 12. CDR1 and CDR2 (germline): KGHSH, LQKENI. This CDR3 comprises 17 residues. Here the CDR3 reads CASSYGTGGAGGYGYTF. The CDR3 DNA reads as TGTGCCAGCTCCTACGGGACAGGGGGCGCCGGGGGCTATGGCTACACCTTC.

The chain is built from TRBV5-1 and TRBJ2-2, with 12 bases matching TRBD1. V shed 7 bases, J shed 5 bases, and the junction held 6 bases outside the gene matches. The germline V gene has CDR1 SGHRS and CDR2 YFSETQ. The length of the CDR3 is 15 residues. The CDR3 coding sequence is TGCGCCAGCGGCGGGGACAGGGGGCGGACCGGGGAGCTGTTTTTT. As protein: CASGGDRGRTGELFF.

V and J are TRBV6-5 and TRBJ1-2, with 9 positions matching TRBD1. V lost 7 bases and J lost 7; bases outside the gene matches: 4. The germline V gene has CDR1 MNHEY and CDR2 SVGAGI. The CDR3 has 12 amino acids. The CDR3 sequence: CASTTGGFGYTF. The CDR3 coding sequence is TGTGCCAGCACCACAGGGGGCTTTGGCTACACCTTC.

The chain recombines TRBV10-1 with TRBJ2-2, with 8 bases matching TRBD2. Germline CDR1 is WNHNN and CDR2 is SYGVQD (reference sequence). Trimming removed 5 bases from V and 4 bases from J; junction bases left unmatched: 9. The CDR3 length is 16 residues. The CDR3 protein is CASSRSSGSFTGELFF. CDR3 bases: TGCGCCAGCAGTCGATCTAGCGGGTCCTTCACCGGGGAGCTGTTTTTT.

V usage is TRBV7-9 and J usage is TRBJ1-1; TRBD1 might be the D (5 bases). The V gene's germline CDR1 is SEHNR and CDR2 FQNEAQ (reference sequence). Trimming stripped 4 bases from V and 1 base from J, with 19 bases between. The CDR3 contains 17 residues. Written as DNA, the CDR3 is TGTGCCAGCAGCTCCAGCTGGGCAGGGAAATCGAACACTGAAGCTTTCTTT. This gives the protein CASSSSWAGKSNTEAFF.

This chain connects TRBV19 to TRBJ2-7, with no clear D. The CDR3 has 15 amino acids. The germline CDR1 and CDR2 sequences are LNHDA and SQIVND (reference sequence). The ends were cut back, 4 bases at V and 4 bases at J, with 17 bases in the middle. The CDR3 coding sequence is TGTGCCAGTAGTAAGAGCTTATTATCAACTTACGAGCAGTACTTC. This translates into CASSKSLLSTYEQYF.

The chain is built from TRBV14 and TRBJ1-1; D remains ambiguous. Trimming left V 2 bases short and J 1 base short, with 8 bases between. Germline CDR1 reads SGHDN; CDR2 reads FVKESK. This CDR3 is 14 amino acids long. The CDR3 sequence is CASSQLVANTEAFF. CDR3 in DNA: TGTGCCAGCAGCCAATTGGTAGCGAACACTGAAGCTTTCTTT.

DNA for the CDR3: TGTGCCACCAGCAGAGATTGGAGGGCGGAGGGGCGATGGGCCCAGTACTTC. It translates to CATSRDWRAEGRWAQYF. This chain links TRBV15 with TRBJ2-4; tentative D call: TRBD2 (6 bases). V shed 0 bases and J shed 13 bases, with 25 bases lying between them. CDR3 length: 17 residues. Germline V gives CDR1 LNHNV, CDR2 YYDKDF (reference sequence).

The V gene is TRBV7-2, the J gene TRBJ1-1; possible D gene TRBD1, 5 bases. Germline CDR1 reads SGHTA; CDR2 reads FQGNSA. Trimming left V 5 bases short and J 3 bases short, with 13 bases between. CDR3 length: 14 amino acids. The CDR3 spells CASSLTWGDTEAFF. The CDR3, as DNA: TGTGCCAGCAGCCTGACCTGGGGGGACACTGAAGCTTTCTTT.

CDR3 sequence reads: CASSFDYTGELFF. The CDR3 bases are TGTGCCAGCAGTTTCGACTACACCGGGGAGCTGTTTTTT. This chain links TRBV27 with TRBJ2-2; no reliable D call. Per germline, CDR1 MNHEY and CDR2 SMNVEV (reference sequence). The CDR3 extends over 13 amino acids. V was trimmed by 3 bases and J by 3 bases, leaving 5 bases between them.

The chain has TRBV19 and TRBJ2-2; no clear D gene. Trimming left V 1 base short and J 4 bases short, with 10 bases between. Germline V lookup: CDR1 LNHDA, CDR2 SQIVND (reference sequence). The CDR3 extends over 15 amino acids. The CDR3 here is CASSIGWQVTGELFF. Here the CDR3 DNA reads TGTGCCAGTAGTATAGGTTGGCAGGTCACCGGGGAGCTGTTTTTT.

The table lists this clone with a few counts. DNA of the CDR3: TGTGCCAGCAGCGGGGCCGGGACCAGGGACACGGGAAACACCATATATTTT. Its protein is CASSGAGTRDTGNTIYF. The J gene is TRBJ1-3, the V gene TRBV9; tentative D call: TRBD1 (6 bases). The CDR3 contains 17 residues. In germline, CDR1 is SGDLS, CDR2 YYNGEE. V gave up 3 bases and J gave up 4 bases, with 20 bases separating them.

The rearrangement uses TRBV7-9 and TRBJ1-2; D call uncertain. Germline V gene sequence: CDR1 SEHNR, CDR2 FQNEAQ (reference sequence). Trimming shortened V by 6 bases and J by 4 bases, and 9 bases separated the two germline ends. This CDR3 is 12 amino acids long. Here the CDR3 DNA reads TGTGCCAGCAGGTTCCTCGGCTATGGCTACACCTTC. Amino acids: CASRFLGYGYTF. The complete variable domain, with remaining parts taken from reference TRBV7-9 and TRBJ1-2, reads DTGVSQNPRHKITKRGQNVTFRCDPISEHNRLYWYRQTLGQGPEFLTYFQNEAQLEKSRLLSDRFSAERPKGSFSTLEIQRTEQGDSAMYLCASRFLGYGYTFGSGTRLTVV.

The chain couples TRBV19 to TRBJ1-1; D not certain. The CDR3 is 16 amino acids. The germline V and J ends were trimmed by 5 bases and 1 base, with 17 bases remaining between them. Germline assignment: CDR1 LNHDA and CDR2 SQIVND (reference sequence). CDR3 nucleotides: TGTGCCAGTAGTCCGCGGGGTCCTCCGTGGAACACTGAAGCTTTCTTT. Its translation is CASSPRGPPWNTEAFF.

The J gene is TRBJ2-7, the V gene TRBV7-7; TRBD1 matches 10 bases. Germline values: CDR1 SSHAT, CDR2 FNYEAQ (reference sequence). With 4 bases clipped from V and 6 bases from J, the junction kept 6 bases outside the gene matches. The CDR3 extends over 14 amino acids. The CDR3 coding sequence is TGTGCCAGCAGCTGGGGACAGGGGAAAGGCGAGCAGTACTTC. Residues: CASSWGQGKGEQYF. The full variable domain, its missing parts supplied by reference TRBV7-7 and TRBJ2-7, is GAGVSQSPRYKVTKRGQDVTLRCDPISSHATLYWYQQALGQGPEFLTYFNYEAQPDKSGLPSDRFSAERPEGSISTLTIQRTEQRDSAMYRCASSWGQGKGEQYFGPGTRLTVT.

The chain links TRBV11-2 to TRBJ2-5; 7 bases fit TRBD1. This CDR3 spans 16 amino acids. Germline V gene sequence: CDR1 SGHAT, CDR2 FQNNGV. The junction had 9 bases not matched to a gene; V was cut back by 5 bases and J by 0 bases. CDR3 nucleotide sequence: TGTGCCAGCAGCCTGACGACAGGGCTACACCAAGAGACCCAGTACTTC. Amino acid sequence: CASSLTTGLHQETQYF.

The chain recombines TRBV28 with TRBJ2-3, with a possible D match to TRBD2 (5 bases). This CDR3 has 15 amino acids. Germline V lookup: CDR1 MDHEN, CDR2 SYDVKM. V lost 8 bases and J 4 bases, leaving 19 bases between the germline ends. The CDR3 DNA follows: TGTGCCAGCCGGGGAATCGGTCTACCCCCAGATACGCAGTATTTT. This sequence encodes CASRGIGLPPDTQYF.

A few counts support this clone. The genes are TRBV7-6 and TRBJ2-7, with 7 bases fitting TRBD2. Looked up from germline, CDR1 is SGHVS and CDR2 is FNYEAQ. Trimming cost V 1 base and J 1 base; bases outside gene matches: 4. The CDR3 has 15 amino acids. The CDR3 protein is CASSLGLAASYEQYF. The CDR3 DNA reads TGTGCCAGCAGCTTAGGTCTAGCGGCATCCTACGAGCAGTACTTC.

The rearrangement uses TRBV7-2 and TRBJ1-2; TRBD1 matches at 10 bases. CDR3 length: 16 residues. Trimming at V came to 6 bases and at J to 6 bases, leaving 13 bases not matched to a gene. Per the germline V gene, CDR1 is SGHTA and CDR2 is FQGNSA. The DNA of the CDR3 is TGTGCCAGCAGGTCGACAGGGGGCGCGGGGGGTCATGGCTACACCTTC. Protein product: CASRSTGGAGGHGYTF.

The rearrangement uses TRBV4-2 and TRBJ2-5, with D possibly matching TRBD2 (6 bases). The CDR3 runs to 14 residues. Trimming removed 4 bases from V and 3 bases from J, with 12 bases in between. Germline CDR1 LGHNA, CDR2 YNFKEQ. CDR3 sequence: CASSRSGPEETQYF. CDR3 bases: TGTGCCAGCAGCCGAAGCGGGCCCGAAGAGACCCAGTACTTC.